A selection of T cell receptor beta chains follows, all from one sample in a study of blood T cell repertoires in COVID-19. Sequencing was performed with immunoSEQ multiplex PCR; in TCRdb, only in-frame clones are kept and a portion is missing. The data hold roughly 200,000 clones, with 80% to 90% observed a single time. The sequencing sample was made of PBMCs or T cells enriched from blood (not recorded which). The origin of the receptors is a woman between 40 and 55 years old with acute COVID-19. Each CDR3 is given with its conserved first and last residue. Fields, in order: D gene, J gene, V gene, clone size, CDR3 protein, CDR3 DNA. D genes are given only for firm matches. Clone size appears in some rows only: once, few, many, or a class for an expanded clone.

>NA|TRBJ2-7|TRBV5-5|few
CASSLAPGYLYEQYF
TGTGCCAGCAGCTTGGCCCCGGGATACCTCTACGAGCAGTACTTC
>TRBD1|TRBJ2-1|TRBV7-9|NA
CASSPLRTGRNEQFF
TGTGCCAGCAGCCCGTTACGGACAGGCCGCAATGAGCAGTTCTTC
>TRBD1|TRBJ2-3|TRBV5-1|NA
CASSFLQGTDTQYF
TGCGCCAGCAGCTTTCTACAGGGGACAGATACGCAGTATTTT
>TRBD1|TRBJ2-1|TRBV2|NA
CATRDRGHEQFF
TGTGCCACCAGGGACAGGGGCCATGAGCAGTTCTTC
>NA|TRBJ2-5|TRBV19|few
CASSIRGELRETQYF
TGTGCCAGTAGTATTCGTGGGGAGCTTAGGGAGACCCAGTACTTC
>NA|TRBJ1-5|TRBV14|NA
CASSRDSLGPQHF
TGTGCCAGCAGCCGAGACAGTCTTGGGCCCCAGCATTTT
>NA|TRBJ2-2|TRBV11-2|NA
CASSLSSGNTGELFF
TGTGCCAGCAGCTTATCAAGCGGCAACACCGGGGAGCTGTTTTTT
>TRBD2|TRBJ2-7|TRBV6-5|NA
CASSWGLDSYEQYF
TGTGCCAGCAGTTGGGGACTAGACTCCTACGAGCAGTACTTC
>NA|TRBJ1-1|TRBV7-2|NA
CASSLGGTAGKGGAFF
TGTGCCAGCAGCTTAGGCGGCACAGCCGGGAAAGGTGGGGCTTTCTTT
>NA|TRBJ1-6|TRBV30|NA
CAWRWPYNSPLHF
TGTGCCTGGAGATGGCCGTATAATTCACCCCTCCACTTT
>NA|TRBJ2-3|TRBV6-5|NA
CASSYTSLPSTDTQYF
TGTGCCAGCAGTTATACTAGCCTGCCTAGCACAGATACGCAGTATTTT
>NA|TRBJ1-2|TRBV3-1/TRBV3-2|NA
CASSRKGDGYTF
TGTGCCAGCAGCCGAAAAGGGGATGGCTACACCTTC
>NA|TRBJ1-3|TRBV29-1|NA
CSVVASSGNTIYF
TGCAGCGTTGTGGCTAGCTCTGGAAACACCATATATTTT
>NA|TRBJ1-2|TRBV24-1|few
CATSENGHPYGYTF
TGTGCCACCAGTGAAAACGGACACCCCTATGGCTACACCTTC
>NA|TRBJ1-1|TRBV2|NA
CASEDRNTEAFF
TGTGCCAGTGAGGACAGGAACACTGAAGCTTTCTTT
>TRBD1|TRBJ2-2|TRBV9|once
CASSARQGAGELFF
TGTGCCAGCAGCGCCCGACAGGGAGCCGGGGAGCTGTTTTTT
>TRBD1|TRBJ1-5|TRBV7-9|NA
CASSRDRPDQPQHF
TGTGCCAGCAGCCGGGACAGGCCGGATCAGCCCCAGCATTTT
>NA|TRBJ2-1|TRBV3-1/TRBV3-2|NA
CASSHGGGVYNEQFF
TGTGCCAGCAGCCACGGTGGAGGGGTCTACAATGAGCAGTTCTTC
>NA|TRBJ2-6|TRBV7-2|NA
CASSPGGSGANVLTF
TGTGCCAGCAGCCCTGGGGGGTCTGGGGCCAACGTCCTGACTTTC
>NA|TRBJ2-1|TRBV7-7|once
CASSTDVSSYNEQFF
TGTGCTAGCAGCACAGACGTCAGCTCCTACAATGAGCAGTTCTTC